This is a list of T cell receptor beta chains from one sample in a study of T cell responses to AZD1222 COVID-19 vaccine. Assay: immunoSEQ multiplex PCR; the TCRdb copy retains only in-frame clones and omits some. The profile shows roughly 200,000 clones, 80% to 95% of them singletons. The material was peripheral blood, obtained 28 days after the second dose of the MenACWY control vaccine. These receptors were taken from an adult who received the MenACWY meningococcal vaccine as a control. CDR3s include the opening cysteine and the closing phenylalanine or tryptophan. Each record gives: V gene, D gene, clone size, J gene, CDR3 DNA, CDR3 protein. D genes are given only for firm matches. Some rows mark clone size as missing; the rest say once, few, many or name a class of expanded clone.

V: TRBV19
D: TRBD2
size: -
J: TRBJ2-1
DNA: TGTGCCAGGACCGGGACTAGCGGGGGATTCGGGGTTGGTGAGCAGTTCTTC
CDR3: CARTGTSGGFGVGEQFF

V: TRBV3-1/TRBV3-2
D: -
size: once
J: TRBJ2-3
DNA: TGTGCCAGCAGCCCGAGGCGGGCGTTCACAGATACGCAGTATTTT
CDR3: CASSPRRAFTDTQYF

V: TRBV6-5
D: -
size: once
J: TRBJ1-3
DNA: TGTGCCAGCAGTTACTCGAGGCGATCTGGAAACACCATATATTTT
CDR3: CASSYSRRSGNTIYF

V: TRBV7-2
D: TRBD2
size: -
J: TRBJ2-7
DNA: TGTGCCAGCAGCTTTGATAGCGGGTTCCCCTACGAGCAGTACTTC
CDR3: CASSFDSGFPYEQYF

V: TRBV3-1/TRBV3-2
D: TRBD2
size: -
J: TRBJ2-1
DNA: TGTGCCAGCAGAAGGACTAGCTGGAATGAGCAGTTCTTC
CDR3: CASRRTSWNEQFF

V: TRBV4-2
D: -
size: -
J: TRBJ1-3
DNA: TGTGCCAGCAGCCTGGAGGGAAGTAGCTCTGGAAACACCATATATTTT
CDR3: CASSLEGSSSGNTIYF

V: TRBV30
D: TRBD1
size: -
J: TRBJ1-2
DNA: TGTGCCTGTGGACAGGGGGGTTACACCTTC
CDR3: CACGQGGYTF

V: TRBV3-1/TRBV3-2
D: -
size: -
J: TRBJ1-4
DNA: TGTGCCAGCAGCCAAGGGTTGAAAGGACGAGGAGAAAAACTGTTTTTT
CDR3: CASSQGLKGRGEKLFF

V: TRBV4-1
D: TRBD2
size: -
J: TRBJ2-5
DNA: TGCGCCAGCAGCCAAGGGACCAGCGGGGGGCGGGCAGAGACCCAGTACTTC
CDR3: CASSQGTSGGRAETQYF

V: TRBV7-2
D: -
size: -
J: TRBJ1-3
DNA: TGTGCCAGCAGCCCGTCGGGCGGAGGAGTTGCCACCATATATTTT
CDR3: CASSPSGGGVATIYF

V: TRBV7-2
D: TRBD2
size: -
J: TRBJ2-1
DNA: TGTGCCAGCAGCTCAGTAGCGGGGAGGACCTACAATGAGCAGTTCTTC
CDR3: CASSSVAGRTYNEQFF

V: TRBV19
D: -
size: -
J: TRBJ1-4
DNA: TGTGCCAGCTCCTATGGGGGGGCGGCAGCTAATGAAAAACTGTTTTTT
CDR3: CASSYGGAAANEKLFF

V: TRBV5-6
D: -
size: -
J: TRBJ1-3
DNA: TGTGCCAGCTTCTATTGGAGCTCTGGAAACACCATATATTTT
CDR3: CASFYWSSGNTIYF

V: TRBV30
D: TRBD1
size: -
J: TRBJ1-1
DNA: TGTGCCTGGAAGGGACAGGGAGCCGAAGCTTTCTTT
CDR3: CAWKGQGAEAFF

V: TRBV25-1
D: -
size: -
J: TRBJ2-1
DNA: TGTGCCAGCAGTGATAACCGTCCTGCGGGTGAGCAGTTCTTC
CDR3: CASSDNRPAGEQFF

V: TRBV24-1
D: -
size: once
J: TRBJ2-5
DNA: TGTGCCACCGGCGGGGCGAATCAAGAGACCCAGTACTTC
CDR3: CATGGANQETQYF

V: TRBV5-1
D: -
size: once
J: TRBJ1-1
DNA: TGCGCCAGCAGGGGTGGGACGAAGGACGCTTTCTTT
CDR3: CASRGGTKDAFF

V: TRBV5-1
D: TRBD1
size: -
J: TRBJ1-1
DNA: TGCGCCAGCAGCGGCGGACAGGGCTTGAACACTGAAGCTTTCTTT
CDR3: CASSGGQGLNTEAFF

V: TRBV3-1/TRBV3-2
D: -
size: -
J: TRBJ1-1
DNA: TGTGCCAGCAGCCCCTCCCCCGGGGGGGCGAACACTGAAGCTTTCTTT
CDR3: CASSPSPGGANTEAFF

V: TRBV18
D: TRBD1
size: -
J: TRBJ1-5
DNA: TGTGCCAGCTCACCAGTGGACAGGGGGGTGTATAGCAATCAGCCCCAGCATTTT
CDR3: CASSPVDRGVYSNQPQHF

V: TRBV3-1/TRBV3-2
D: -
size: -
J: TRBJ2-5
DNA: TGTGCCAGCAACCGCGGAGAGACCCAGTACTTC
CDR3: CASNRGETQYF

V: TRBV18
D: TRBD1
size: -
J: TRBJ2-5
DNA: TGTGCCAGCTCACCCCCGGGCAGGGGGCCTCGGGAGACCCAGTACTTC
CDR3: CASSPPGRGPRETQYF

V: TRBV5-4
D: -
size: -
J: TRBJ2-1
DNA: TGTGCCAGCAACGGGGGACAGAGAAGCTCCTACAATGAGCAGTTCTTC
CDR3: CASNGGQRSSYNEQFF

V: TRBV19
D: -
size: -
J: TRBJ1-3
DNA: TGTGCCAGTACAGAACGGATCATCTCTGGAAACACCATATATTTT
CDR3: CASTERIISGNTIYF

V: TRBV2
D: -
size: once
J: TRBJ1-6
DNA: TGTGCCAGCAGGCAGATACCCAATAATTCACCCCTCCACTTT
CDR3: CASRQIPNNSPLHF

V: TRBV7-2
D: -
size: -
J: TRBJ2-2
DNA: TGTGCCAGCAGCTTAGGTGGCATTCAGGGGACGAACACCGGGGAGCTGTTTTTT
CDR3: CASSLGGIQGTNTGELFF

V: TRBV2
D: -
size: -
J: TRBJ1-3
DNA: TGTGCCAGCAGTGTACGGGCAGGGGCTGGAAACACCATATATTTT
CDR3: CASSVRAGAGNTIYF

V: TRBV7-2
D: -
size: -
J: TRBJ2-7
DNA: TGTGCCAGCAGCTTCGGCATTTCCTACGAGCAGTACTTC
CDR3: CASSFGISYEQYF

V: TRBV18
D: -
size: once
J: TRBJ1-2
DNA: TGTGCCAGCTCACAGGCCCCAGGGCAGACGGGGCCGGGGTATGGCTACACCTTC
CDR3: CASSQAPGQTGPGYGYTF

V: TRBV6-6
D: -
size: -
J: TRBJ2-7
DNA: TGTGCCAGCAGTTACCCCACCGGGATAAGCTACGAGCAGTACTTC
CDR3: CASSYPTGISYEQYF

V: TRBV7-8
D: -
size: -
J: TRBJ2-1
DNA: TGTGCCAGCAGCTTAGGGGACGGCAATACCTTGGGTGAGCAGTTCTTC
CDR3: CASSLGDGNTLGEQFF

V: TRBV3-1/TRBV3-2
D: -
size: -
J: TRBJ1-4
DNA: TGTGCCAGCAGCCAAAGGGGACCTGAAAAACTGTTTTTT
CDR3: CASSQRGPEKLFF

V: TRBV5-1
D: -
size: -
J: TRBJ2-4
DNA: TGCGCCAGCAGCTTGAGGGAGAAGGCCGAGTTAGCCAAAAACATTCAGTACTTC
CDR3: CASSLREKAELAKNIQYF

V: TRBV30
D: -
size: -
J: TRBJ1-5
DNA: TGTGCCTGGAGTGTATACGAAAATCAGCCCCAGCATTTT
CDR3: CAWSVYENQPQHF

V: TRBV5-8
D: TRBD1
size: -
J: TRBJ1-2
DNA: TGTGCCAGCAGCTCGGGGACAGCCAGTTCTAACTATGGCTACACCTTC
CDR3: CASSSGTASSNYGYTF

V: TRBV7-2
D: -
size: -
J: TRBJ2-3
DNA: TGTGCCAGCAGCTCCTCTAGCACAGATACGCAGTATTTT
CDR3: CASSSSSTDTQYF

V: TRBV5-1
D: -
size: -
J: TRBJ1-4
DNA: TGCGCCAGCAGCTTGGCGGGTAGCACTAATGAAAAACTGTTTTTT
CDR3: CASSLAGSTNEKLFF

V: TRBV18
D: -
size: -
J: TRBJ1-2
DNA: TGTGCCAGCTCGCCTACGAGGACGGACTCTAACTATGGCTACACCTTC
CDR3: CASSPTRTDSNYGYTF

V: TRBV6-5
D: -
size: -
J: TRBJ2-7
DNA: TGTGCCAGCAGTCTCTCTTTCTGGGGCGGCGAGCAGTACTTC
CDR3: CASSLSFWGGEQYF

V: TRBV28
D: -
size: -
J: TRBJ1-2
DNA: TGTGCCAGCAGTTTCCTTAACTATGGCTACACCTTC
CDR3: CASSFLNYGYTF

V: TRBV3-1/TRBV3-2
D: -
size: -
J: TRBJ2-7
DNA: TGTGCCAGCAGCCGCGGTTCCTACGAGCAGTACTTC
CDR3: CASSRGSYEQYF

V: TRBV29-1
D: TRBD2
size: -
J: TRBJ2-3
DNA: TGCAGCGTCTCGGGACTAGCGGGGGGTAATTCAGATACGCAGTATTTT
CDR3: CSVSGLAGGNSDTQYF

V: TRBV10-1
D: TRBD1
size: few
J: TRBJ1-6
DNA: TGCGCCAGCAGCTCGGACAGGAATTCACCCCTCCACTTT
CDR3: CASSSDRNSPLHF

V: TRBV7-2
D: -
size: once
J: TRBJ1-1
DNA: TGTGCCAGCAGCTTATCCTTGGTCACTGAAGCTTTCTTT
CDR3: CASSLSLVTEAFF

V: TRBV5-6
D: -
size: -
J: TRBJ2-5
DNA: TGTGCCAGCAGGCGAAGGGGGGCGGGAGAGACCCAGTACTTC
CDR3: CASRRRGAGETQYF

V: TRBV18
D: -
size: -
J: TRBJ2-5
DNA: TGTGCCAGCTCACCAGAGGTTGGAGGGACGGAGACCCAGTACTTC
CDR3: CASSPEVGGTETQYF

V: TRBV7-2
D: -
size: -
J: TRBJ1-2
DNA: TGTGCCAGCAGCTTAGAAGGGATCCCTGGCTACACCTTC
CDR3: CASSLEGIPGYTF

V: TRBV28
D: -
size: -
J: TRBJ1-2
DNA: TGTGCCAGCAGTTCCCCGGGACCCCCAAGAGGCTATGGCTACACCTTC
CDR3: CASSSPGPPRGYGYTF

V: TRBV13
D: TRBD2
size: -
J: TRBJ2-1
DNA: TGTGCCAGCAGTCGTAGCGGGGGGGGCCGCGGGGAGCAGTTCTTC
CDR3: CASSRSGGGRGEQFF

V: TRBV24-1
D: -
size: -
J: TRBJ1-6
DNA: TGTGCCACCAGTGCGACAGAGATTAATTCACCCCTCCACTTT
CDR3: CATSATEINSPLHF

V: TRBV29-1
D: -
size: -
J: TRBJ1-2
DNA: TGCAGCGTTGAATTTCGGTCCTATGGCTACACCTTC
CDR3: CSVEFRSYGYTF

V: TRBV3-1/TRBV3-2
D: -
size: -
J: TRBJ1-6
DNA: TGTGCCAGCAGCCAATTACGACAGCGCCCCTTGAGCGCTAATTCACCCCTCCACTTT
CDR3: CASSQLRQRPLSANSPLHF

V: TRBV19
D: -
size: once
J: TRBJ1-2
DNA: TGTGCCAGTAGTTACGACAGCAACTATGGCTACACCTTC
CDR3: CASSYDSNYGYTF

V: TRBV15
D: -
size: -
J: TRBJ2-3
DNA: TGTGCCACCAGCAGAGATTTAGCTTCCACAGATACGCAGTATTTT
CDR3: CATSRDLASTDTQYF

V: TRBV7-8
D: -
size: -
J: TRBJ1-2
DNA: TGTGCCAGCAGCTTGAGGGGGGGGCGGAAATATGGCTACACCTTC
CDR3: CASSLRGGRKYGYTF

V: TRBV28
D: TRBD1
size: -
J: TRBJ1-2
DNA: TGTGCCAGCTTCGGGACAGTGAACTATGGCTACACCTTC
CDR3: CASFGTVNYGYTF

V: TRBV15
D: -
size: -
J: TRBJ1-2
DNA: TGTGCCACCAGCAGAGATCGTGAGGGGCAGGGATATGGCTACACCTTC
CDR3: CATSRDREGQGYGYTF

V: TRBV9
D: -
size: -
J: TRBJ1-6
DNA: TGTGCCAGCAGCTCGGACGTCAATTCACCCCTCCACTTT
CDR3: CASSSDVNSPLHF

V: TRBV7-2
D: -
size: once
J: TRBJ1-5
DNA: TGTGCCAGCAGCTTAGAACAGGGAGGCAATCAGCCCCAGCATTTT
CDR3: CASSLEQGGNQPQHF

V: TRBV28
D: TRBD2
size: once
J: TRBJ2-3
DNA: TGTGCCACCGTGACTAGCGGGGCAGATACGCAGTATTTT
CDR3: CATVTSGADTQYF